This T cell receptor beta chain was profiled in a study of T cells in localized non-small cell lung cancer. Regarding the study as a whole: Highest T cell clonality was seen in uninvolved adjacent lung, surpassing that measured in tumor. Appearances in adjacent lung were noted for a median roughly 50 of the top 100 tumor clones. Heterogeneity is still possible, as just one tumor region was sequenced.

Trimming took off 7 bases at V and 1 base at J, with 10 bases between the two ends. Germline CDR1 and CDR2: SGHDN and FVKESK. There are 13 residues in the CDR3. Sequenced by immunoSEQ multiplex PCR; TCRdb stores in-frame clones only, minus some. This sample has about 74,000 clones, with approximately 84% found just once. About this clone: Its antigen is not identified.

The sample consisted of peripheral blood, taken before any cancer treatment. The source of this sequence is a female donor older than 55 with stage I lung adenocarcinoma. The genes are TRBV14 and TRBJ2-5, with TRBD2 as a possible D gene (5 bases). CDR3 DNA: TGTGCCAGCAACAAGCGGCCCCAAGAGACCCAGTACTTC. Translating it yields CASNKRPQETQYF.